These T cell receptor beta chains were read from a single sample in a study of shared clonotypes between healthy human individuals. Data came from immunoSEQ multiplex PCR; TCRdb stores just in-frame clones and leaves some out. The data hold roughly 2.5 million clones, with about 92% observed a single time. The sequencing sample was made of naive CD4+ T cells sorted from blood. These receptors were collected from a man between 18 and 35 years old in good health. Both conserved end residues are part of each CDR3. D genes are given only for firm matches. Clone size is shown for a subset of rows, as once, few, many or a class of expanded clone.

v_call	j_call	clone_size	d_call	cdr3_aa	cdr3_nt
TRBV5-6	TRBJ1-1	.	.	CASSLWGRWMNTEAFF	TGTGCCAGCAGCTTGTGGGGGAGATGGATGAACACTGAAGCTTTCTTT
TRBV9	TRBJ2-7	few	TRBD1	CASSEGGGQGYEQYF	TGTGCCAGCAGCGAGGGAGGGGGACAGGGATACGAGCAGTACTTC
TRBV19	TRBJ1-1	once	.	CASSMNPGSGTEAFF	TGTGCCAGTAGTATGAACCCCGGGTCCGGTACTGAAGCTTTCTTT
TRBV6-6	TRBJ1-2	.	.	CASRRTGEGDGYTF	TGTGCCAGCAGACGGACGGGAGAGGGAGATGGCTACACCTTC
TRBV7-9	TRBJ2-7	.	TRBD2	CASSLGRTSGAYEQYF	TGTGCCAGCAGCTTAGGTCGGACTAGCGGGGCCTACGAGCAGTACTTC
TRBV25-1	TRBJ2-1	.	.	CASSKGVPYNEQFF	TGTGCCAGCAGTAAAGGGGTTCCCTACAATGAGCAGTTCTTC
TRBV7-2	TRBJ2-3	.	.	CASSPGSFPDTQYF	TGTGCCAGCAGCCCAGGGTCATTCCCAGATACGCAGTATTTT
TRBV5-6	TRBJ1-1	.	TRBD1	CASSRIGTGVTEAFF	TGTGCCAGCAGCCGAATCGGGACAGGGGTCACTGAAGCTTTCTTT
TRBV6-1	TRBJ2-2	.	.	CASSDQGSGELFF	TGTGCCAGCAGTGATCAGGGGTCCGGGGAGCTGTTTTTT
TRBV18	TRBJ2-1	.	TRBD2	CASSHTSGSYNEQFF	TGTGCCAGCTCACACACTAGCGGGAGTTACAATGAGCAGTTCTTC
TRBV18	TRBJ1-2	.	.	CASSPAQGISYGYTF	TGTGCCAGCTCACCAGCCCAGGGAATAAGTTATGGCTACACCTTC
TRBV5-5	TRBJ2-1	.	.	CASSLVGAGEQFF	TGTGCCAGCAGCTTGGTCGGCGCGGGGGAGCAGTTCTTC
TRBV5-1	TRBJ2-2	.	.	CASSLAGTVGDTGELFF	TGCGCCAGCAGCTTGGCGGGTACGGTGGGGGACACCGGGGAGCTGTTTTTT
TRBV5-4	TRBJ2-3	.	.	CASSLVGLGTDTQYF	TGTGCCAGCAGCTTGGTTGGGCTGGGCACAGATACGCAGTATTTT
TRBV18	TRBJ1-1	.	TRBD1	CASSEDRRNTEAFF	TGTGCCAGCTCCGAGGACAGGAGGAACACTGAAGCTTTCTTT
TRBV6-1	TRBJ2-7	.	TRBD1	CASSEQQGALGQYF	TGTGCCAGCAGTGAGCAGCAGGGGGCCCTGGGGCAGTACTTC
TRBV7-2	TRBJ1-1	few	.	CASSLEGNTEAFF	TGTGCCAGCAGCCTGGAGGGGAACACTGAAGCTTTCTTT
TRBV5-8	TRBJ2-7	.	TRBD2	CASTPWAASGSYEQYF	TGTGCCAGCACACCCTGGGCGGCTAGCGGATCCTACGAGCAGTACTTC
TRBV5-1	TRBJ2-7	.	TRBD1	CASSFGQGTYEQYF	TGCGCCAGCAGCTTTGGACAGGGCACTTACGAGCAGTACTTC
TRBV7-8	TRBJ2-3	once	.	CASSLTGTPGVTDTQYF	TGTGCCAGCAGCTTGACCGGGACCCCTGGGGTCACAGATACGCAGTATTTT
TRBV6-1	TRBJ2-7	.	TRBD1	CATYPGQFSYEQYF	TGTGCCACGTACCCGGGACAGTTTTCCTACGAGCAGTACTTC
TRBV5-5	TRBJ2-3	.	TRBD2	CASTQGGTDTQYF	TGTGCCAGCACCCAGGGAGGGACAGATACGCAGTATTTT
TRBV14	TRBJ1-1	few	.	CASSQDFGQLNTEAFF	TGTGCCAGCAGCCAAGATTTCGGACAGTTGAACACTGAAGCTTTCTTT
TRBV6-1	TRBJ2-3	.	.	CASRYLAGLTDTQYF	TGTGCCAGCAGGTACCTGGCGGGGTTGACAGATACGCAGTATTTT
TRBV11-2	TRBJ2-3	once	.	CASSKLTDTQYF	TGTGCCAGCAGCAAACTCACAGATACGCAGTATTTT
TRBV5-4	TRBJ2-7	.	TRBD1	CASSLGGQGTYEQYF	TGTGCCAGCAGCTTGGGGGGACAGGGGACCTACGAGCAGTACTTC
TRBV12-5	TRBJ2-1	.	.	CASGSPLRIF	TGTGCTAGTGGTTCCCCCTTAAGGATCTTC
TRBV7-9	TRBJ2-2	.	.	CASSLGVYGELFF	TGTGCCAGCAGCTTAGGGGTTTACGGGGAGCTGTTTTTT
TRBV7-9	TRBJ2-5	once	.	CASSTQGETQYF	TGTGCCAGCAGCACGCAGGGGGAGACCCAGTACTTC
TRBV5-1	TRBJ2-7	.	TRBD1	CASSFDRASYEQYF	TGCGCCAGCAGCTTTGACAGGGCCTCCTACGAGCAGTACTTC
TRBV6-1	TRBJ1-4	.	.	CASSEGSPVGSEKLFF	TGTGCCAGCAGTGAAGGGTCCCCTGTGGGGAGCGAAAAACTGTTTTTT
TRBV7-6	TRBJ2-2	.	TRBD1	CASSLDRGVRELFF	TGTGCCAGCAGCCTGGACAGGGGGGTTAGGGAGCTGTTTTTT
TRBV5-6	TRBJ1-2	.	TRBD1	CASSAYTGTGYIIGGYTF	TGTGCCAGCAGCGCATACACCGGGACAGGGTATATAATTGGAGGCTACACCTTC
TRBV30	TRBJ1-5	.	.	CAWSDWTGDQPQHF	TGTGCCTGGAGTGATTGGACGGGAGATCAGCCCCAGCATTTT
TRBV30	TRBJ2-7	.	TRBD2	CAYSYSTSGLGEQYF	TGTGCCTATAGTTATTCGACTAGCGGCTTGGGGGAGCAGTACTTC
TRBV7-8	TRBJ2-7	.	.	CASSPQGSLSGEQYF	TGTGCCAGCAGCCCCCAGGGGTCCCTGTCGGGGGAGCAGTACTTC
TRBV4-1	TRBJ2-3	.	TRBD1	CASKGASRQDTQYF	TGCGCCAGCAAGGGGGCCTCCCGTCAGGATACGCAGTATTTT
TRBV19	TRBJ1-1	.	.	CASSAGLNTEAFF	TGTGCCAGTAGTGCGGGACTTAACACTGAAGCTTTCTTT
TRBV6-5	TRBJ2-1	.	.	CASSYLGASYNEQFF	TGTGCCAGCAGTTACCTGGGGGCGTCCTACAATGAGCAGTTCTTC
TRBV5-1	TRBJ2-2	.	.	CASSLFTQNTGELFF	TGCGCCAGCAGCTTGTTTACCCAGAACACCGGGGAGCTGTTTTTT
TRBV19	TRBJ1-2	.	.	CASSTGTPGLGGYTF	TGTGCCAGTAGTACGGGGACACCCGGCTTGGGTGGCTACACCTTC
TRBV27	TRBJ1-2	.	TRBD1	CASSFTNRGNYGYTF	TGTGCCAGCAGTTTTACCAACAGGGGAAACTATGGCTACACCTTC
TRBV7-6	TRBJ2-1	.	.	CASSLALMVSSSYSEQFF	TGTGCCAGCAGCTTAGCGTTGATGGTCAGCTCTTCCTATAGTGAGCAGTTCTTC